These T cell receptor beta chains were read from a single sample in a study of cytomegalovirus exposure and HLA in healthy donors. Only in-frame clones appear in the TCRdb table, and some are missing; sequencing was by immunoSEQ multiplex PCR. The sample has about 150,000 clones; over 70% are singletons. The sample was PBMCs. The receptors originated from a man younger than 40 in good health and CMV-seronegative. The CDR3 runs from the conserved cysteine through the conserved F or W. Fields, in order: V gene, clone size, J gene, CDR3 protein. A clone size is listed for some rows: how often the clone was seen (once, few, many), or a class if it is expanded.

>TRBV2|NA|TRBJ1-5
CASSETATSFNQPQHF
>TRBV4-3|NA|TRBJ2-3
CASSQGGQFTDTQYF
>TRBV30|NA|TRBJ1-1
CASSRVLTEAFF
>TRBV5-1|NA|TRBJ2-1
CASSLDGSYNEQFF
>TRBV29-1|NA|TRBJ2-3
CSVEGGGMDTQYF
>TRBV29-1|NA|TRBJ1-1
CSVDGTGNVNTEAFF
>TRBV6-5|once|TRBJ2-3
CASSGTEGTQYF
>TRBV28|NA|TRBJ2-5
CASSSRGTGKEETQYF
>TRBV4-1|NA|TRBJ2-3
CASSQQDTPGRNTQYF
>TRBV9|NA|TRBJ1-1
CASSGRGGTIDAKSEAFF
>TRBV5-4|once|TRBJ2-3
CASSGFSGGADTQYF
>TRBV5-6|NA|TRBJ2-1
CASSLVSNEQFF
>TRBV21-1|NA|TRBJ1-4
CASSKDGTVEKLFF
>TRBV6-5|few|TRBJ1-6
CASRPREDISPLHF
>TRBV19|NA|TRBJ2-2
CASSTTGATGELFF
>TRBV7-9|once|TRBJ1-1
CASSRTVNTEAFF
>TRBV4-1|once|TRBJ2-2
CASSQIGGGGELFF
>TRBV18|few|TRBJ1-2
CASSPGQGYTF
>TRBV30|once|TRBJ1-2
CTWSVPFVGGDGYTF
>TRBV5-1|NA|TRBJ2-7
CASMVDRGLYEQYF
>TRBV27|NA|TRBJ1-2
CATRPEGSRIAGYTF
>TRBV7-7|NA|TRBJ2-1
CASSPGAGVNNEQFF
>TRBV19|NA|TRBJ2-3
CASRTIGGGSTDTQYF
>TRBV5-1|NA|TRBJ1-2
CASSPSGIYGYTF
>TRBV2|NA|TRBJ2-2
CASSEGPRRGSGELFF
>TRBV5-4|NA|TRBJ1-1
CASSPAGKNTEAFF
>TRBV9|NA|TRBJ2-1
CASSVGAESYNEQFF
>TRBV4-3|NA|TRBJ2-1
CASSQDQGYEQFF
>TRBV6-1|NA|TRBJ1-2
CASSDIATIIGYGYTF
>TRBV7-2|NA|TRBJ1-2
CASSEQTGSLDGYTF
>TRBV14|NA|TRBJ2-5
CASSSRDRGETQYF
>TRBV5-1|NA|TRBJ2-7
CASSFGTGSYEQYF
>TRBV7-8|NA|TRBJ2-2
CASSFRGTGELFF
>TRBV7-9|NA|TRBJ1-2
CASSQVRDRINYGYTF
>TRBV6-1|medium-sized|TRBJ1-5
CASSEAEGDGGQPQHF
>TRBV7-6|NA|TRBJ2-3
CASSLIAGDTQYF